Shown below are 4 T cell receptor beta chains from a single sample sequenced in a study of cytomegalovirus exposure and HLA in healthy donors. It was with 60 Vbeta and 13 Jbeta primers that the PCR ran. The assay was immunoSEQ multiplex PCR, and TCRdb's table has in-frame clones only and misses some. The data contain 150,000 to 200,000 clones, 80% to 85% of them seen just once; the ten biggest clones take up approximately 1.1%. The sequencing sample was made of PBMCs. The receptors shown here come from a middle-aged woman in good health and CMV-seronegative.

The rearrangement uses TRBV27 and TRBJ1-3, with no clear D. Germline-derived CDR1 and CDR2 are MNHEY and SMNVEV (reference sequence). The CDR3 sequence is 13 residues long. The V gene lost 5 bases and the J gene lost 4 bases, with 9 bases spanning the gap. CDR3 nucleotide sequence: TGTGCCAGCAGTCCCATGAGCGGAAACACCATATATTTT. Translating gives CASSPMSGNTIYF.

V is TRBV7-9 and J is TRBJ2-2; 7 bases map to TRBD2. The V segment lost 3 bases and the J segment 6 bases; nucleotides outside the gene matches: 10. The CDR3 runs to 16 residues. Looked up from germline, CDR1 is SEHNR and CDR2 is FQNEAQ (reference sequence). CDR3 bases: TGTGCCAGCAGCTTGGGCGGGAGCCTCAGAGCCGGGGAGCTGTTTTTT. As protein: CASSLGGSLRAGELFF.

The rearrangement joins TRBV5-6 to TRBJ1-2; D is unresolved. V was cut by 1 base and J by 3 bases, with 13 bases left in between. Germline V gene data show CDR1 as SGHDT and CDR2 as YYEEEE. The CDR3 totals 15 residues. The CDR3 reads CASSLIRVLDYGYTF. CDR3 sequence (DNA): TGTGCCAGCAGCTTGATCCGGGTCCTTGACTATGGCTACACCTTC. Full variable domain (outside the CDR3, taken from reference TRBV5-6 and TRBJ1-2): DAGVTQSPTHLIKTRGQQVTLRCSPKSGHDTVSWYQQALGQGPQFIFQYYEEEERQRGNFPDRFSGHQFPNYSSELNVNALLLGDSALYLCASSLIRVLDYGYTFGSGTRLTVV.

About this clone: An end of the junction does not agree with germline; a read error may underlie this. The chain is built from TRBV7-9 and TRBJ2-1; 8 bases map to TRBD2. The CDR3 is 19 amino acids. The germline gives CDR1 SEHNR, CDR2 FQNEAQ (reference sequence). This CDR3 reads CSSSLGMTLLADFVDEQFF. For the CDR3, the DNA is TGTTCCAGCAGCTTAGGTATGACCTTACTAGCGGACTTCGTGGATGAGCAGTTCTTC.